Listed below are T cell receptor beta chains from one sample, sequenced in a study of T-cell memory formation after mild COVID-19. MiXCR was run by TCRdb on the 5' RACE reads, yielding one entry per CDR3 protein. The repertoire has about 170,000 distinct CDR3 sequences, about an eighth of them found once; the top ten carry 3.3%. The sequencing sample was made of PBMCs or a T cell subset sorted from them (not recorded which). Receptor source: a man aged 18 to 29 who had mild COVID-19 (a few samples of this study predate the infection). Cell type and time point are not known. Both conserved end residues are trimmed from each CDR3.

J | V | CDR3
TRBJ2-1 | TRBV3-1 | ASSQRVAGAVLF
TRBJ1-5 | TRBV2 | ASSPDSQPQH
TRBJ2-5 | TRBV20-1 | SARGAFVY
TRBJ2-2 | TRBV5-6 | ASSLGQGYTGELF
TRBJ2-7 | TRBV19 | ASKEQGIAGEQY
TRBJ1-1 | TRBV6-2/TRBV6-3 | ASTEGGMNTEAF
TRBJ2-1 | TRBV11-2 | ASSLWGSYNEQF
TRBJ1-4 | TRBV20-1 | SARDGSGGGNEKLF
TRBJ2-6 | TRBV28 | ASSPPDYKGSGANVLT
TRBJ1-2 | TRBV11-2 | ASSSDPRRLYGYT
TRBJ1-5 | TRBV12-3/TRBV12-4 | ASSSHRADYSNQPQH
TRBJ2-1 | TRBV20-1 | SATSGGHYNEQF
TRBJ2-5 | TRBV29-1 | SVEVRIAGYRETQY
TRBJ2-2 | TRBV5-1 | ASARQGDTGELF
TRBJ1-5 | TRBV4-3 | ASSQDSLNQPQH
TRBJ2-3 | TRBV7-3 | ASSSRADNTQY
TRBJ1-2 | TRBV11-2 | ASSFLPGQGAEGYT